Here is one T cell receptor (beta chain) with its context. Its antigen is not identified. The CDR3 has 15 amino acids. V shed 1 base, J shed 3 bases, and the junction held 3 bases outside the gene matches. Germline values: CDR1 MNHNY, CDR2 SVGAGI (reference sequence). This sample is drawn from a study of cytomegalovirus exposure and HLA in healthy donors. Study findings and constraints: Analyzed later, association rates of TCRs varied across HLA loci, with DRB1 most and HLA-C fewest.

A multiplex PCR was run with 60 Vbeta primers and 13 Jbeta primers. Generated by immunoSEQ multiplex PCR, the TCRdb table keeps only in-frame clones and is missing some. The data hold over 110,000 clones, with roughly three quarters observed a single time. The chain has TRBV6-6 and TRBJ2-3, with 8 bases that match TRBD2. The receptor comes from a female donor in good health and CMV-seronegative. Material: PBMCs. DNA of the CDR3: TGTGCCAGCAGTTACTTAGCGGGACCAACAGATACGCAGTATTTT. It yields the protein CASSYLAGPTDTQYF.